This TCR beta chain was documented in a study of Ad26.COV2.S vaccination and SARS-CoV-2 variants. At the level of the study: Each vaccinee took Ad26.COV2.S intramuscularly, once or twice 56 days apart.

The CDR3 consists of 13 residues. Germline assignment: CDR1 SGHDT and CDR2 YYEEEE. The germline V and J ends were trimmed by 1 base and 1 base, with 5 bases remaining between them. TCRdb's table, derived via immunoSEQ multiplex PCR, lists solely in-frame clones and lacks some. Of fewer than 500,000 clones in the sample, 89% were seen once. Described treatment: approximately 18 received Ad26.COV2.S at low or high dose, single or two shots; five or six received placebo; per-sample allocation not given. It was on day 63 after the first vaccine or placebo injection that samples were taken. This Boston cohort included adults aged 18-55 years.

The rearrangement uses TRBV5-6 and TRBJ1-1; D unclear. The material sequenced was peripheral blood, taken in a trial of Ad26.COV2.S vaccine versus placebo. This TCR was sampled from a person between 18 and 65 years old who received the Ad26.COV2.S COVID-19 vaccine or a placebo. The CDR3 DNA reads as TGTGCCAGCAGCTTGCCGGCGAACACTGAAGCTTTCTTT. It codes for CASSLPANTEAFF.